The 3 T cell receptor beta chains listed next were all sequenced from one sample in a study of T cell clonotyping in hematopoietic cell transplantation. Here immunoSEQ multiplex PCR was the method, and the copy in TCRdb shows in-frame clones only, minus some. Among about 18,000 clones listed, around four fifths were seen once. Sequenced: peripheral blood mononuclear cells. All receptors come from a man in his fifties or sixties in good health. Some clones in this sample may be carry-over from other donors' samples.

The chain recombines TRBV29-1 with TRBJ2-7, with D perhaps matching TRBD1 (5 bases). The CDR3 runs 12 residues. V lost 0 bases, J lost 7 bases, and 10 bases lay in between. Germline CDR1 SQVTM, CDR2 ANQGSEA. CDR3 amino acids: CSVEELTEEQYF. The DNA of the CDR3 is TGCAGCGTTGAAGAGCTGACAGAAGAGCAGTACTTC.

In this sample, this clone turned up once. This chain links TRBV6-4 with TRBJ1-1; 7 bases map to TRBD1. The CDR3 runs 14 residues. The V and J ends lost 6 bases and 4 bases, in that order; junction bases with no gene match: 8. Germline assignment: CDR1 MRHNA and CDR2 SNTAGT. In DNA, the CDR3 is TGTGCCAGCAGGCTAGACAGGGTTGGCACTGAAGCTTTCTTT. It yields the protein CASRLDRVGTEAFF.

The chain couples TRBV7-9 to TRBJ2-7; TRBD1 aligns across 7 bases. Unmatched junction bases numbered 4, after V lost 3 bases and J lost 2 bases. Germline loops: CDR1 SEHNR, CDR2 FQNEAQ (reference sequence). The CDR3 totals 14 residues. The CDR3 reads CASSLGTAAYEQYF. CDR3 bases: TGTGCCAGCAGCTTGGGGACAGCCGCCTACGAGCAGTACTTC.